This T cell receptor (beta chain) was obtained from a study of blood T cell repertoires in COVID-19. All enrollees were roughly 18 to 89 years old and from about 24 US areas. The repertoire was sequenced with immunoSEQ multiplex PCR; TCRdb's copy has only in-frame clones and lacks some. The sample includes fewer than 350,000 clones, approximately 91% of them seen just once. CDR3 size: 16 residues. With 4 bases clipped from V and 5 bases from J, the junction kept 6 bases outside the gene matches. CDR1 and CDR2 from the germline V gene are MNHEY and SVGEGT. The V gene is TRBV6-2 or TRBV6-3, the J gene TRBJ2-5, with TRBD2 matching over 14 bases. The clonotype was recovered from a woman aged 40 to 50 with acute COVID-19. The source material was PBMCs or T cells enriched from blood (not recorded which). CDR3 DNA: TGTGCCAGCAGTTCGGGACTAGCGGGAGATGTGGAGACCCAGTACTTC. Protein product: CASSSGLAGDVETQYF.